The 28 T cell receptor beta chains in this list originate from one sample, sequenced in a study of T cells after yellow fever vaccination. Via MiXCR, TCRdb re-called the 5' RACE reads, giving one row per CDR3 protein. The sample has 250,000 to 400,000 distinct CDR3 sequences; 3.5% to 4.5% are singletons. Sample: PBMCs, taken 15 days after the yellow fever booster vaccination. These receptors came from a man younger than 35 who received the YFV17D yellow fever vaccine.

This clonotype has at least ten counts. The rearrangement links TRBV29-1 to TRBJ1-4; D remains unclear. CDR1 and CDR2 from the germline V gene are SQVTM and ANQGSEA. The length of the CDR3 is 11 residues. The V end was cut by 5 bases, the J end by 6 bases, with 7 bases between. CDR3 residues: CSVWTYEKLFF. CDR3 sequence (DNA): TGCAGCGTTTGGACGTATGAAAAACTGTTTTTT. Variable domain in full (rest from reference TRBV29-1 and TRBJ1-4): SAVISQKPSRDICQRGTSLTIQCQVDSQVTMMFWYRQQPGQSLTLIATANQGSEATYESGFVIDKFPISRPNLTFSTLTVSNMSPEDSSIYLCSVWTYEKLFFGSGTQLSVL.

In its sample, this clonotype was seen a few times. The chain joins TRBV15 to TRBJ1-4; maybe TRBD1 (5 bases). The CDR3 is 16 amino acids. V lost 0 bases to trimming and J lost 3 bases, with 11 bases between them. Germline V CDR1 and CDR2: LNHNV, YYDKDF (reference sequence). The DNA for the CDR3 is TGTGCCACCAGCAGAGATGGGGCAGGACCTAATGAAAAACTGTTTTTT. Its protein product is CATSRDGAGPNEKLFF. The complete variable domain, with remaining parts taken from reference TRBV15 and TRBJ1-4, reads DAMVIQNPRYQVTQFGKPVTLSCSQTLNHNVMYWYQQKSSQAPKLLFHYYDKDFNNEADTPDNFQSRRPNTSFCFLDIRSPGLGDTAMYLCATSRDGAGPNEKLFFGSGTQLSVL.

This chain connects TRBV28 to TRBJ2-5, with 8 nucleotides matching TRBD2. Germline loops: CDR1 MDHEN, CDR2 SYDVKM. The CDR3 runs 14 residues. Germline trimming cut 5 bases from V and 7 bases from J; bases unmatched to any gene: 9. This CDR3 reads CASSPQAAGGTQYF. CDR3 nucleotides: TGTGCCAGCAGTCCCCAAGCGGCGGGAGGGACCCAGTACTTC. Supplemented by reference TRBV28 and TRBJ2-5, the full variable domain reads DVKVTQSSRYLVKRTGEKVFLECVQDMDHENMFWYRQDPGLGLRLIYFSYDVKMKEKGDIPEGYSVSREKKERFSLILESASTNQTSMYLCASSPQAAGGTQYFGPGTRLLVL.

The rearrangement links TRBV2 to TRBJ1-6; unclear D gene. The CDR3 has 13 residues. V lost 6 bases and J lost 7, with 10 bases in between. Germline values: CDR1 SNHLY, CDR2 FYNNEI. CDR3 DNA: TGTGCCAGCAGCACCAGACTGAATTCACCCCTCCACTTT. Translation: CASSTRLNSPLHF. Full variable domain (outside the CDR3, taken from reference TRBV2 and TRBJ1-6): EPEVTQTPSHQVTQMGQEVILRCVPISNHLYFYWYRQILGQKVEFLVSFYNNEISEKSEIFDDQFSVERPDGSNFTLKIRSTKLEDSAMYFCASSTRLNSPLHFGNGTRLTVT.

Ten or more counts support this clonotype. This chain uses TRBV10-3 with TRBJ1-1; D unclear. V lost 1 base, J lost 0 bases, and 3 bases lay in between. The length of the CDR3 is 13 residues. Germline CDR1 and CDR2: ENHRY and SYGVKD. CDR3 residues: CAISEWVNTEAFF. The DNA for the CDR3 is TGTGCCATCAGTGAGTGGGTGAACACTGAAGCTTTCTTT.

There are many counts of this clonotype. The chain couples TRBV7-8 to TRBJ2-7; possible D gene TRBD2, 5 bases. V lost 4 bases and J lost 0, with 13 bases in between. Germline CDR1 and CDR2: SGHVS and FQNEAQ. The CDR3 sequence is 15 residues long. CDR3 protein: CASSSDWPSSYEQYV. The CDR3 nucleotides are TGTGCCAGCAGCTCGGACTGGCCGAGCTCCTACGAGCAGTACGTC.

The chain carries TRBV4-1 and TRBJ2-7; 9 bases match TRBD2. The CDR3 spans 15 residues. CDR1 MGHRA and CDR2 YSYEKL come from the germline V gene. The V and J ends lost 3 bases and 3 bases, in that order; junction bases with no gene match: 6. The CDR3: CASSHPPSGVYEQYF. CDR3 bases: TGCGCCAGCAGCCATCCCCCTAGCGGGGTCTACGAGCAGTACTTC.

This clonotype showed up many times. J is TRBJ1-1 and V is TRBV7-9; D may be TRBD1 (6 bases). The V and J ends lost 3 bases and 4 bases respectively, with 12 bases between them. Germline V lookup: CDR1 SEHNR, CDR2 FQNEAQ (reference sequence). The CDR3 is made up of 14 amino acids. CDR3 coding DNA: TGTGCCAGCAGCTTCGCGGCCAGGGGCACTGAAGCTTTCTTT. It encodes CASSFAARGTEAFF.

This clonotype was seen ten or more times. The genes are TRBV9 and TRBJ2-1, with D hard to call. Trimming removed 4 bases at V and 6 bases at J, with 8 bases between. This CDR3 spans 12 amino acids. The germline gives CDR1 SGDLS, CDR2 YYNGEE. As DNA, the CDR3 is TGTGCCAGCAGCCAGTCGCTCAATGAGCAGTTCTTC. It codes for CASSQSLNEQFF.

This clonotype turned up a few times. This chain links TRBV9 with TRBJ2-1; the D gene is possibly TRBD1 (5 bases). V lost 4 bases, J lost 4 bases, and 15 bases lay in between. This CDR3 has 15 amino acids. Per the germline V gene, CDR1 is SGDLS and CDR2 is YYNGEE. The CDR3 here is CASSTRQSMYNEQFF. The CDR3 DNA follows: TGTGCCAGCAGCACCCGACAGAGTATGTACAATGAGCAGTTCTTC.

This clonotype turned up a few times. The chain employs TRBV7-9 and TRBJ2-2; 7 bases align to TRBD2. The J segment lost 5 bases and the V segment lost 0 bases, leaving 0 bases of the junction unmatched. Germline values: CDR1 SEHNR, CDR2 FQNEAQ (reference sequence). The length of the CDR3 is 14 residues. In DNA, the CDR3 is TGTGCCAGCAGCTTAGCGCGGGAGACCGGGGAGCTGTTTTTT. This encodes CASSLARETGELFF. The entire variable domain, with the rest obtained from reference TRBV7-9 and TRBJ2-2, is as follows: DTGVSQNPRHKITKRGQNVTFRCDPISEHNRLYWYRQTLGQGPEFLTYFQNEAQLEKSRLLSDRFSAERPKGSFSTLEIQRTEQGDSAMYLCASSLARETGELFFGEGSRLTVL.

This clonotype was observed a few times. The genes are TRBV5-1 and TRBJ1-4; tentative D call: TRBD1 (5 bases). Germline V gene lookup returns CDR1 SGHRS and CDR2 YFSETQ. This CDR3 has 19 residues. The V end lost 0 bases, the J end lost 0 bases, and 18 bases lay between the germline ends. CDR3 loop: CASSLVQVANLATNEKLFF. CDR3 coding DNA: TGCGCCAGCAGCTTGGTACAGGTGGCAAACCTTGCAACTAATGAAAAACTGTTTTTT.

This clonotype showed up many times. The CDR3: CSASLGDTEAFF. The CDR3 DNA sequence: TGCAGTGCTAGTCTGGGGGATACTGAAGCTTTCTTT. The chain carries TRBV20-1 and TRBJ1-1; TRBD1 is a possible D gene (5 bases). Germline values: CDR1 DFQATT, CDR2 SNEGSKA (reference sequence). Trimming took 3 bases from V and 5 from J, leaving 10 bases between them. The length of the CDR3 is 12 residues.

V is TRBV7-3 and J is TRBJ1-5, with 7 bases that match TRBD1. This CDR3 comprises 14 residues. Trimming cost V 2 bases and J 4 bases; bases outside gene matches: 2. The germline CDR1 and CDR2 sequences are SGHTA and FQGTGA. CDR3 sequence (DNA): TGTGCCAGCAGCTTATGGGACAGTAATCAGCCCCAGCATTTT. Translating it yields CASSLWDSNQPQHF.

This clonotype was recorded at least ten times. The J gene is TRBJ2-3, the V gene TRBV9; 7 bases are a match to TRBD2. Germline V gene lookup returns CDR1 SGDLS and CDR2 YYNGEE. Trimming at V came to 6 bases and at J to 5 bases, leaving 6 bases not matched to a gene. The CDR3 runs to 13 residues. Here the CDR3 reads CASTAGTRDTQYF. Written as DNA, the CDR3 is TGTGCCAGCACAGCGGGAACTCGAGATACGCAGTATTTT.

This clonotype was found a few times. The CDR3 is CASSGRLAIQETQYF. The CDR3 DNA reads as TGTGCCAGCAGCGGAAGACTAGCGATCCAAGAGACCCAGTACTTC. The chain joins TRBV5-5 to TRBJ2-5; 8 bases map to TRBD2. CDR1 is SGHKS and CDR2 is YYEKEE in the germline V gene (reference sequence). The CDR3 has 15 residues. The V segment lost 4 bases and the J segment 1 base; nucleotides outside the gene matches: 6.

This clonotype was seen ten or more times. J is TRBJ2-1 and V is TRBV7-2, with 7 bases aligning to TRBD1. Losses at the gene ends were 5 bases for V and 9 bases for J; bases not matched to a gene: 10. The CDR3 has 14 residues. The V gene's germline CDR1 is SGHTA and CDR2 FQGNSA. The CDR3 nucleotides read TGTGCCAGCAGCCGACAGACAGGGATGTTTGAGCAGTTCTTC. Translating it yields CASSRQTGMFEQFF.

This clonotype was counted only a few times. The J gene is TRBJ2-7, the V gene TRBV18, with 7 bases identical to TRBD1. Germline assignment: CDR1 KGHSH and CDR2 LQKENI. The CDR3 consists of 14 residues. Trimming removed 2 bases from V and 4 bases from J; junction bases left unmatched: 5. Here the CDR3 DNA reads TGTGCCAGCTCACCAAGACAGGGTCGATACGAGCAGTACTTC. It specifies CASSPRQGRYEQYF.

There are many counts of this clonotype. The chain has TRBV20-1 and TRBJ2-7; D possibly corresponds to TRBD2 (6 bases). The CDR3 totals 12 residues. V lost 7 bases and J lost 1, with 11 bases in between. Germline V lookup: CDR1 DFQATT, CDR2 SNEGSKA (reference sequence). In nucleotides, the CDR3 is TGCAGTGTGATCCGGGGGTCCTACGAGCAGTACTTC. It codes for CSVIRGSYEQYF.

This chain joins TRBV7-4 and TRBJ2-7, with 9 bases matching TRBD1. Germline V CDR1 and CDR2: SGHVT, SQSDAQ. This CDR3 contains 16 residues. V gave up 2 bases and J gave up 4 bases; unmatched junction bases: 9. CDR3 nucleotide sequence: TGTGCCAGCAGCTTATGGGGCCGGGACAGGGTTTACGAGCAGTACTTC. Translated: CASSLWGRDRVYEQYF.

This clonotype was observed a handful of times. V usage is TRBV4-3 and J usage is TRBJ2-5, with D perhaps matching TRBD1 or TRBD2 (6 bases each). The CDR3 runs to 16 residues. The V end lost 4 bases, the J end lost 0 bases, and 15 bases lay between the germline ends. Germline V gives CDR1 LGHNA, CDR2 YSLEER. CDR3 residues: CASSRGGTPNQETQYF. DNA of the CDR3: TGCGCCAGCAGCCGCGGCGGGACACCCAACCAAGAGACCCAGTACTTC.

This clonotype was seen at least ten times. The CDR3: CASSPHQDRPQETQYF. CDR3 DNA: TGCGCCAGCAGCCCTCATCAGGACAGGCCGCAAGAGACCCAGTACTTC. V and J are TRBV4-1 and TRBJ2-5; 7 bases are a match to TRBD1. CDR1 and CDR2 from the germline V gene are MGHRA and YSYEKL. V shed 4 bases and J 2 bases; nucleotides not matched to a gene: 10. The CDR3 sequence is 16 residues long.

CDR3 region: CASSEVGGGSSEQYF. In DNA form, the CDR3 reads TGTGCCAGCAGTGAAGTAGGCGGGGGGTCCAGCGAGCAGTACTTC. This rearrangement joins TRBV6-1 to TRBJ2-7; 8 bases align to TRBD2. The ends lost 1 base at V and 6 bases at J; junction bases unmatched: 8. This CDR3 spans 15 amino acids. Germline values: CDR1 MNHNS, CDR2 SASEGT.

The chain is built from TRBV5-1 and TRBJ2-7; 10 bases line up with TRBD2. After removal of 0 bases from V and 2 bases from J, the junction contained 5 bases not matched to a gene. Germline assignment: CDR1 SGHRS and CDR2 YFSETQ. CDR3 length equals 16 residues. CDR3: CASSLGVAGGAYEQYV. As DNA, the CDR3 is TGCGCCAGCAGCTTGGGGGTAGCGGGGGGCGCCTACGAGCAGTACGTC.

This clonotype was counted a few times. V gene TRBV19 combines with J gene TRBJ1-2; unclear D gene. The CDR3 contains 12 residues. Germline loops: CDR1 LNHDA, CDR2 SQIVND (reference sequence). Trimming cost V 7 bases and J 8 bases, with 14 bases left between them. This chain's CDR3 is CASKKGVEGYTF. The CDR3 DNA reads TGTGCCAGTAAGAAGGGCGTGGAAGGCTACACCTTC.

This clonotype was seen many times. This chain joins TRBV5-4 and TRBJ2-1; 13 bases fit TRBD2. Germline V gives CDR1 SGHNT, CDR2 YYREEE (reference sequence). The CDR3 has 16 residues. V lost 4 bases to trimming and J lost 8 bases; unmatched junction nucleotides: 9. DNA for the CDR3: TGTGCCAGCAGCGCCTCCACTAGCGGGGGGGATTATGAGCAGTTCTTC. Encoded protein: CASSASTSGGDYEQFF.

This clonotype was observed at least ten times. CDR3 loop: CASSSRTRGTLQQPQHF. CDR3 DNA sequence: TGTGCCAGCAGTTCTCGGACCCGGGGGACCCTTCAGCAGCCCCAGCATTTT. The chain recombines TRBV6-2 or TRBV6-3 with TRBJ1-5; a possible D gene is TRBD1 (5 bases). The CDR3 length is 17 residues. CDR1 and CDR2 (germline): MNHEY, SVGEGT. V dropped 4 bases and J dropped 7 bases, with 23 bases sitting between them.

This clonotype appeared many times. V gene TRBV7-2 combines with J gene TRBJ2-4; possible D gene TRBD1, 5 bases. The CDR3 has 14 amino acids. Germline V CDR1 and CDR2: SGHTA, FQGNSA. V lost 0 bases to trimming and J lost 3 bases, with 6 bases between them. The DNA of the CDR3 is TGTGCCAGCAGCTTAGCCAGGGTCAAAAACATTCAGTACTTC. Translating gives CASSLARVKNIQYF.